This T cell receptor (beta chain) is drawn from a study of blood T cell repertoires in COVID-19. The overall study: There were acute and convalescent COVID-19 samples, and they came from the United States, Italy and Spain. From T cells, B-cell-depleted T cells, or PBMCs came the material, which was cDNA or gDNA.

Authors' analysis steps: The assay estimated nucleated cells by amplifying reference gene primers. Assay used: immunoSEQ multiplex PCR; TCRdb lists only in-frame clones, some missing. V and J calls plus clone size are reproduced from that table; the DNA served to infer D and trimming. The sample gives under 300,000 clones, 84% of which show up once; less than 2% is in the top ten. The germline V and J ends were trimmed by 4 bases and 4 bases, with 19 bases remaining between them. This CDR3 is built from 16 residues. Germline CDR1 SGHRS, CDR2 YFSETQ. The TCR comes from a woman in her thirties or forties who had recovered from COVID-19. This sequence joins TRBV5-1 and TRBJ2-3; possible D gene TRBD2, 7 bases. The specimen sequenced was peripheral blood. The CDR3 region has the DNA TGCGCCAGCAGCGCCACCCTTGGGAGGGGGGCAGATACGCAGTATTTT. It specifies CASSATLGRGADTQYF.